This T cell receptor beta chain derives from a study of blood T cell repertoires in COVID-19. As for the study in general: Samples taken during acute and convalescent COVID-19 were collected in the United States, Italy and Spain.

Only in-frame clones appear in the TCRdb table, and some are missing; sequencing was by immunoSEQ multiplex PCR. The data hold nearly 25,000 clones, with about 88% observed a single time. V lost 4 bases and J lost 4; bases outside the gene matches: 10. CDR1 SGHNT and CDR2 YYREEE come from the germline V gene (reference sequence). The CDR3 runs to 15 residues. The chain carries TRBV5-4 and TRBJ1-1; 7 positions match TRBD1. Sequenced: peripheral blood. This sequence originates from a man between 65 and 80 years old with acute or convalescent COVID-19. CDR3 amino acids: CASSAEVQGSTEAFF. Written as DNA, the CDR3 is TGTGCCAGCAGCGCCGAGGTACAGGGGAGCACTGAAGCTTTCTTT. Looking up the rest from reference TRBV5-4 and TRBJ1-1 gives the full variable domain: ETGVTQSPTHLIKTRGQQVTLRCSSQSGHNTVSWYQQALGQGPQFIFQYYREEENGRGNFPPRFSGLQFPNYSSELNVNALELDDSALYLCASSAEVQGSTEAFFGQGTRLTVV.